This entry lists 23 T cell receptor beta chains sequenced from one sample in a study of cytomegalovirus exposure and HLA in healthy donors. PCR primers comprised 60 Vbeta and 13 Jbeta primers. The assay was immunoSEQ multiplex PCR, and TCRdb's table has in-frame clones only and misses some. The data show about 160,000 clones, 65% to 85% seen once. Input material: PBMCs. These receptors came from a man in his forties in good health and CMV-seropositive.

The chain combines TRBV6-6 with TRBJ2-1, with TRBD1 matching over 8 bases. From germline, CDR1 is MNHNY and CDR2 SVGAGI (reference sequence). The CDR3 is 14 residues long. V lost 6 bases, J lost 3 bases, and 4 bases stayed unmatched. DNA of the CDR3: TGTGCCAGCAGAACTGACAGGGGCTACAATGAGCAGTTCTTC. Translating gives CASRTDRGYNEQFF.

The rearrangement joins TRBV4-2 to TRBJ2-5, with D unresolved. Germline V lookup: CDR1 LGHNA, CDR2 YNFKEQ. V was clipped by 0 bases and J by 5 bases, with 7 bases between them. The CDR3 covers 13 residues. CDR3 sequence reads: CASSQEPRETQYF. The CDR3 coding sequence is TGTGCCAGCAGCCAAGAGCCGAGGGAGACCCAGTACTTC.

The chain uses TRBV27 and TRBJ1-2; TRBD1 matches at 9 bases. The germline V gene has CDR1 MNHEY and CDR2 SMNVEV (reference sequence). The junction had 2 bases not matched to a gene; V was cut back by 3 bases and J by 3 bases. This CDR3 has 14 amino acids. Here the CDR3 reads CASSLTGGDYGYTF. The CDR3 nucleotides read TGTGCCAGCAGTTTGACAGGGGGGGACTATGGCTACACCTTC.

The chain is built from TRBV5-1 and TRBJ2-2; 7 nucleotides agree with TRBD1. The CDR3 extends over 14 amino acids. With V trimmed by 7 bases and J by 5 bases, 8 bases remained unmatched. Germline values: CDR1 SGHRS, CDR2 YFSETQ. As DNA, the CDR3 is TGCGCCAGCTTCCGGGACAGCACGACCGGGGAGCTGTTTTTT. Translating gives CASFRDSTTGELFF. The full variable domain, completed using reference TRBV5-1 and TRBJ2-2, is KAGVTQTPRYLIKTRGQQVTLSCSPISGHRSVSWYQQTPGQGLQFLFEYFSETQRNKGNFPGRFSGRQFSNSRSEMNVSTLELGDSALYLCASFRDSTTGELFFGEGSRLTVL.

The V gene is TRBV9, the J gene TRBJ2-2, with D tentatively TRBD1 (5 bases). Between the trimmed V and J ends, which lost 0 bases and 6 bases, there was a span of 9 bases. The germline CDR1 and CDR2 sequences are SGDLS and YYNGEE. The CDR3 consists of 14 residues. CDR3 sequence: CASSVAQGAGELFF. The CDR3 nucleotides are TGTGCCAGCAGCGTAGCTCAGGGTGCCGGGGAGCTGTTTTTT.

The CDR3 protein is CASSLTPGWGANVLTF. CDR3 bases: TGTGCCAGCAGCTTAACTCCAGGGTGGGGGGCCAACGTCCTGACTTTC. The gene calls are TRBV7-3 and TRBJ2-6; tentatively, D is TRBD1 (5 bases). The CDR3 is 16 amino acids. V lost 0 bases and J 4 bases, leaving 10 bases between the germline ends. The germline V gene has CDR1 SGHTA and CDR2 FQGTGA.

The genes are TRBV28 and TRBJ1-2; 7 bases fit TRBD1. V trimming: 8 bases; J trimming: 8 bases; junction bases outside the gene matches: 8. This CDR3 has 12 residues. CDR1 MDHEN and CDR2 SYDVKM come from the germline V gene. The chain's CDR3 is CASSDRARGYTF. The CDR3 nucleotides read TGTGCCAGCTCTGACAGGGCACGGGGCTACACCTTC.

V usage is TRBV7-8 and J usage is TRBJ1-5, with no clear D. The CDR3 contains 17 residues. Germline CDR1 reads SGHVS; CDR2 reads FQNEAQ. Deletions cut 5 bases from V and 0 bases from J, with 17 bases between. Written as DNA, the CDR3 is TGTGCCAGCAGCCCGAGAGGGCGCATTTCTAGCAATCAGCCCCAGCATTTT. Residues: CASSPRGRISSNQPQHF.

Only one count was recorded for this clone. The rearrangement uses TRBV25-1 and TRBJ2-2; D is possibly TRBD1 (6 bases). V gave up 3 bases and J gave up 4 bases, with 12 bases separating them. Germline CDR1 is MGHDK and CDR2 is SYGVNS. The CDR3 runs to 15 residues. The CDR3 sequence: CASSDRGFSTGELFF. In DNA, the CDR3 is TGTGCCAGCAGTGACAGGGGTTTTTCCACCGGGGAGCTGTTTTTT.

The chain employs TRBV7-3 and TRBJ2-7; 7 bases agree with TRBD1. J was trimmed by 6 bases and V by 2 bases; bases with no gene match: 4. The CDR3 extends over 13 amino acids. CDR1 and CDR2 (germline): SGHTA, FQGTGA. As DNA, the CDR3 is TGTGCCAGCAGCTTACGACAGGGTTCCGAGCAGTACTTC. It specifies CASSLRQGSEQYF.

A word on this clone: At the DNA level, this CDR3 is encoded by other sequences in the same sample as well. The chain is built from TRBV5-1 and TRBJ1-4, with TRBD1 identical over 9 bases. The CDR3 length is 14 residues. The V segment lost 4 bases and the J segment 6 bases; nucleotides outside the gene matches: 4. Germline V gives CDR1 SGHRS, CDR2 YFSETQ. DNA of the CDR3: TGCGCCAGCAGCCTGAGGACAGGGGATGAAAAACTGTTTTTT. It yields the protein CASSLRTGDEKLFF.

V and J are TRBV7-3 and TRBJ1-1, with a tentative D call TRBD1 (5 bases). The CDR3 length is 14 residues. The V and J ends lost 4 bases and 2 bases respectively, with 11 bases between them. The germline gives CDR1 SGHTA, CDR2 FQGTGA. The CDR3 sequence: CASSSAGGNTEAFF. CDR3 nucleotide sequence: TGTGCCAGCAGCTCAGCCGGGGGAAACACTGAAGCTTTCTTT.

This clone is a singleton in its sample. The CDR3 region is CASSYLSTDNYGYTF. The CDR3 DNA reads TGTGCCAGCAGTTACCTCTCGACAGATAACTATGGCTACACCTTC. The chain recombines TRBV27 with TRBJ1-2, with TRBD1 as a possible D gene (5 bases). Trimming removed 4 bases at V and 1 base at J, with 13 bases between. This CDR3 comprises 15 residues. Germline assignment: CDR1 MNHEY and CDR2 SMNVEV (reference sequence).

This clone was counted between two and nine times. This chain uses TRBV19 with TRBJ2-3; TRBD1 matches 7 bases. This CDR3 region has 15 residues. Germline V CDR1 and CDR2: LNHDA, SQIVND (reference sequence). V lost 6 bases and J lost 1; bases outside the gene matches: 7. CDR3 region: CASSGQVSGTDTQYF. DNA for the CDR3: TGTGCCAGTAGCGGACAGGTCTCTGGCACAGATACGCAGTATTTT.

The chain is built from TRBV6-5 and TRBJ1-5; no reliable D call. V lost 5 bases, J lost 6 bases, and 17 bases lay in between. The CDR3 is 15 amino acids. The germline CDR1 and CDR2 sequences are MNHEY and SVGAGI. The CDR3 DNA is TGTGCCAGCAGTCCCCACACGGGGTTGGTTCAGCCCCAGCATTTT. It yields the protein CASSPHTGLVQPQHF.

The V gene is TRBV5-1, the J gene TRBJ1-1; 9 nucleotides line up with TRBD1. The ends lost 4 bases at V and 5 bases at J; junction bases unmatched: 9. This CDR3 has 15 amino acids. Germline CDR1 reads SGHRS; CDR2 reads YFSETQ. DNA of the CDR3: TGCGCCAGCAGCCTCACCGGGACAGGGAGGACTGAAGCTTTCTTT. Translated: CASSLTGTGRTEAFF.

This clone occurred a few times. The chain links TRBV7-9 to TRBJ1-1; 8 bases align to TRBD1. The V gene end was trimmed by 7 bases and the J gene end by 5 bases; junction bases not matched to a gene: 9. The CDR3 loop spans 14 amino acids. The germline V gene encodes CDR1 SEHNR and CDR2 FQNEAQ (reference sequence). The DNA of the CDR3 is TGTGCCAGCAACGAAGACAGGGGTGGAACTGAAGCTTTCTTT. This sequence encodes CASNEDRGGTEAFF.

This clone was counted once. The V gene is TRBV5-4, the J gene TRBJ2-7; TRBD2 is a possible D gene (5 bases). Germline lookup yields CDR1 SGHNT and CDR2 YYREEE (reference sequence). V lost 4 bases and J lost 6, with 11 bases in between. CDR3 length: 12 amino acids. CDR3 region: CASSLGSGEQYF. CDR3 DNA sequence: TGTGCCAGCAGCCTGGGGAGCGGCGAGCAGTACTTC.

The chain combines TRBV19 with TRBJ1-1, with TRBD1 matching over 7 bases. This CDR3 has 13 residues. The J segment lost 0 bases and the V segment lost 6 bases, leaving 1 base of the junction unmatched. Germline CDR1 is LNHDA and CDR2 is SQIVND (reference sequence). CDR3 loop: CASRTGMNTEAFF. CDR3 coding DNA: TGTGCCAGTAGGACAGGGATGAACACTGAAGCTTTCTTT.

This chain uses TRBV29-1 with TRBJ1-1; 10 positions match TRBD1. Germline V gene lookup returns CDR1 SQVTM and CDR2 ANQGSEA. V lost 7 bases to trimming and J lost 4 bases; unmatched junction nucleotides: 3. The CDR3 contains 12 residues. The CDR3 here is CSGDRGLTEAFF. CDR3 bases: TGCAGCGGTGACAGGGGGCTCACTGAAGCTTTCTTT. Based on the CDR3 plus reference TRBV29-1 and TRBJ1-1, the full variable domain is SAVISQKPSRDICQRGTSLTIQCQVDSQVTMMFWYRQQPGQSLTLIATANQGSEATYESGFVIDKFPISRPNLTFSTLTVSNMSPEDSSIYLCSGDRGLTEAFFGQGTRLTVV.

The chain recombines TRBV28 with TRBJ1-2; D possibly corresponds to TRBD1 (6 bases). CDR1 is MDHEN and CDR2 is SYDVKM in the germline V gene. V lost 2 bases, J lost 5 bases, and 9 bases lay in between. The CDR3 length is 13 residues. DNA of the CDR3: TGTGCCAGCAGTTTAGGGGGCGCGTATGGCTACACCTTC. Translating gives CASSLGGAYGYTF.

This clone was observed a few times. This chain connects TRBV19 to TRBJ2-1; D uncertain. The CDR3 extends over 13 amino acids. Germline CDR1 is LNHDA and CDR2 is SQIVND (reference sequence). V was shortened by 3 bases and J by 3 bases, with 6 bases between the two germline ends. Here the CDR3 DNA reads TGTGCCAGTAGTATGGTCGGCTACAATGAGCAGTTCTTC. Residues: CASSMVGYNEQFF. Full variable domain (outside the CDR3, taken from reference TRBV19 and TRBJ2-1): DGGITQSPKYLFRKEGQNVTLSCEQNLNHDAMYWYRQDPGQGLRLIYYSQIVNDFQKGDIAEGYSVSREKKESFPLTVTSAQKNPTAFYLCASSMVGYNEQFFGPGTRLTVL.

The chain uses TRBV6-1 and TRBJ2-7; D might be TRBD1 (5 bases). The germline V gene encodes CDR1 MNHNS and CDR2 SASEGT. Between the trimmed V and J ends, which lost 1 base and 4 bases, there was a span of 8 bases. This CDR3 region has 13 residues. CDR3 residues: CASSEGTSYEQYF. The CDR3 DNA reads TGTGCCAGCAGTGAAGGGACATCTTACGAGCAGTACTTC.